Listed below are T cell receptor beta chains from one sample, sequenced in a study of blood T cell repertoires in COVID-19. Only in-frame clones appear in the TCRdb table, and some are missing; sequencing was by immunoSEQ multiplex PCR. In the table there are about 230,000 clones, approximately 88% of which are singletons. Sample: PBMCs or T cells enriched from blood (not recorded which). Receptors originate from a woman aged 25 to 39 who had been exposed to COVID-19. CDR3s include the opening cysteine and the closing phenylalanine or tryptophan. The D gene is left open where the match is weak. Clone size appears in some rows only: once, few, many, or a class for an expanded clone.

-	TRBJ1-6	TRBV4-1	-	CASREGTSYNSPLHF	TGCGCCAGCCGGGAGGGTACTTCCTATAATTCACCCCTCCACTTT
-	TRBJ2-3	TRBV24-1	-	CATSDPRARGDTQYF	TGTGCCACCAGTGATCCCCGGGCCCGGGGGGATACGCAGTATTTT
-	TRBJ2-6	TRBV7-3	-	CASSSRSSGANVLTF	TGTGCCAGCAGCTCAAGGAGCTCTGGGGCCAACGTCCTGACTTTC
TRBD1	TRBJ2-7	TRBV6-6	-	CAVRGTGGEQYF	TGTGCCGTCCGTGGGACAGGGGGCGAGCAGTACTTC
-	TRBJ1-2	TRBV7-2	-	CASSLYEIYGYTF	TGTGCCAGCAGCTTATACGAGATCTATGGCTACACCTTC
TRBD1	TRBJ2-7	TRBV6-1	-	CASSVNTGTVWSYEQYF	TGTGCCAGCAGTGTCAACACCGGGACAGTATGGTCCTACGAGCAGTACTTC
-	TRBJ1-3	TRBV6-5	-	CASQRGDFSGNTIYF	TGTGCCAGCCAACGAGGGGACTTCTCTGGAAACACCATATATTTT
-	TRBJ1-1	TRBV30	-	CAWSRHNPTDTAEAFF	TGTGCCTGGAGTCGTCACAACCCGACGGATACAGCTGAAGCTTTCTTT
TRBD2	TRBJ2-7	TRBV2	once	CASRTGLAGTYEQYF	TGTGCCAGCAGGACAGGACTAGCCGGAACCTACGAGCAGTACTTC
-	TRBJ2-7	TRBV3-1/TRBV3-2	once	CASVPRQGGEQYF	TGTGCCAGCGTCCCAAGACAGGGAGGAGAGCAGTACTTC
TRBD2	TRBJ2-7	TRBV2	once	CASSDIIAGGYEQYF	TGTGCCAGCAGTGATATAATAGCGGGAGGCTACGAGCAGTACTTC
-	TRBJ2-3	TRBV5-6	-	CASSFGQGTTDTQYF	TGTGCCAGCAGCTTCGGGCAGGGGACCACAGATACGCAGTATTTT
TRBD2	TRBJ2-7	TRBV14	-	CASSQKGTSEPYEQYF	TGTGCCAGCAGCCAAAAAGGGACTAGCGAACCCTACGAGCAGTACTTC
TRBD1	TRBJ2-7	TRBV7-2	few	CASSLQTGGNEQYF	TGTGCCAGCAGCCTCCAGACAGGGGGCAACGAGCAGTACTTC
-	TRBJ1-1	TRBV2	few	CASSEVIRGGRMNTEAFF	TGTGCCAGCAGTGAAGTTATCAGGGGCGGTAGAATGAACACTGAAGCTTTCTTT
-	TRBJ1-1	TRBV3-1/TRBV3-2	-	CASSQAGTEAFF	TGTGCCAGCAGCCAAGCGGGGACTGAAGCTTTCTTT
-	TRBJ1-5	TRBV18	-	CASSEGQGQPQHF	TGTGCCAGCTCGGAGGGGCAGGGTCAGCCCCAGCATTTT
-	TRBJ1-1	TRBV12-3/TRBV12-4	-	CASNSGITEAFF	TGTGCCAGCAACTCCGGGATCACTGAAGCTTTCTTT
TRBD1	TRBJ2-5	TRBV29-1	-	CSTRDRVGWETQYF	TGCAGCACCCGGGACAGGGTGGGATGGGAGACCCAGTACTTC
TRBD1	TRBJ1-6	TRBV28	-	CASSSGGQGNSPLHF	TGTGCCAGCAGTTCAGGGGGACAGGGGAATTCACCCCTCCACTTT
TRBD2	TRBJ2-1	TRBV11-2	-	CASSLDFSGRGNEQFF	TGTGCCAGCAGCTTAGATTTTAGCGGGAGAGGGAATGAGCAGTTCTTC
-	TRBJ1-1	TRBV2	-	CASRSPVAGTTEAFF	TGTGCCAGCAGGAGCCCCGTGGCGGGAACGACTGAAGCTTTCTTT
TRBD1	TRBJ1-6	TRBV6-5	-	CASSYDRGGSSPLHF	TGTGCCAGCAGTTACGACAGGGGTGGAAGTTCACCCCTCCACTTT